The 14 T cell receptor beta chains below were found in one sample sequenced in a study of beta chain features in type 1 diabetes. Expressed TCRB transcripts were sequenced because the isolated RNA had all been reverse transcribed beforehand. The data were produced by immunoSEQ multiplex PCR, yet TCRdb's version contains in-frame clones alone and is incomplete. The sample consists of about 140,000 clones, about 9.7% of them appearing once. The sequenced sample was central memory CD4+ T cells from blood. The receptors here all came from a woman aged 40-49 years in good health.

This clone appeared a few times. The rearrangement uses TRBV7-8 and TRBJ1-5, with D uncertain. V was trimmed by 0 bases and J by 4 bases, leaving 10 bases between them. Per the germline V gene, CDR1 is SGHVS and CDR2 is FQNEAQ. The CDR3 runs to 15 residues. DNA for the CDR3: TGTGCCAGCAGCTTAGCGTCAGGTTTTAATCAGCCCCAGCATTTT. Protein product: CASSLASGFNQPQHF.

This clone was counted once. Relative to the germline gene, one junction end is altered; a read error may explain this. V gene TRBV7-7 combines with J gene TRBJ2-7, with TRBD1 identical over 10 bases. The germline V gene has CDR1 SSHAT and CDR2 FNYEAQ (reference sequence). The CDR3 covers 18 residues. The DNA for the CDR3 is TGTGCTAGCAGCTCGGACAGGGGGTGCGCCCGAGACCAATACGAGCAGTACTTC. Its translation: CASSSDRGCARDQYEQYF.

The chain has TRBV18 and TRBJ1-5; a possible D gene is TRBD1 (5 bases). Trimming took 2 bases from V and 4 from J, leaving 15 bases between them. CDR3 length equals 16 residues. Per the germline V gene, CDR1 is KGHSH and CDR2 is LQKENI. This CDR3 reads CASSPGGGAGNQPQHF. CDR3 DNA: TGTGCCAGCTCACCAGGGGGAGGGGCCGGGAATCAGCCCCAGCATTTT.

The chain is built from TRBV19 and TRBJ2-5; no clear D. The CDR3 contains 13 residues. Trimming left V 6 bases short and J 2 bases short, with 10 bases between. CDR1 and CDR2 (germline): LNHDA, SQIVND (reference sequence). CDR3 sequence: CASSNSRQETQYF. CDR3 DNA sequence: TGTGCCAGTAGCAATAGTAGACAAGAGACCCAGTACTTC.

The V gene is TRBV5-1, the J gene TRBJ2-3; tentative D call: TRBD1 (6 bases). Trimming removed 0 bases from V and 3 bases from J, with 8 bases in between. The CDR3 loop spans 14 amino acids. The V gene's germline CDR1 is SGHRS and CDR2 YFSETQ. DNA of the CDR3: TGCGCCAGCAGCTTGGACAGGGCGACAGATACGCAGTATTTT. Amino acids: CASSLDRATDTQYF.

In its sample, this clone was seen a few times. The chain couples TRBV7-7 to TRBJ2-3, with a tentative D call TRBD2 (5 bases). Germline lookup yields CDR1 SSHAT and CDR2 FNYEAQ (reference sequence). Trimming left V 5 bases short and J 1 base short, with 16 bases between. This CDR3 is built from 16 residues. The CDR3 here is CASSPGVLGGTDTQYF. In DNA form, the CDR3 reads TGTGCCAGCAGCCCCGGGGTGCTTGGGGGCACAGATACGCAGTATTTT.

This clone was seen a handful of times. The chain couples TRBV25-1 to TRBJ1-2, with 7 nucleotides matching TRBD1. The V segment lost 1 base and the J segment 4 bases; nucleotides outside the gene matches: 6. This CDR3 is 15 amino acids long. Germline lookup yields CDR1 MGHDK and CDR2 SYGVNS. The CDR3 DNA follows: TGTGCCAGCAGTGAATTTAAGGGGGCGAGCTATGGCTACACCTTC. It codes for CASSEFKGASYGYTF.

The V and J genes are TRBV11-2 and TRBJ2-3; 7 bases are a match to TRBD1. The CDR3 has 14 amino acids. The germline gives CDR1 SGHAT, CDR2 FQNNGV. V lost 5 bases to trimming and J lost 1 base; unmatched junction nucleotides: 3. The CDR3 DNA reads as TGTGCCAGCAGCGCCCAGGGGGGCACAGATACGCAGTATTTT. Its translation is CASSAQGGTDTQYF.

The rearrangement joins TRBV5-5 to TRBJ1-2; TRBD1 is a possible D gene (6 bases). This CDR3 is 14 amino acids long. Trimming removed 4 bases at V and 3 bases at J, with 13 bases between. Per germline, CDR1 SGHKS and CDR2 YYEKEE (reference sequence). This CDR3 is CASSSDQGHYGYTF. CDR3 nucleotide sequence: TGTGCCAGCAGCAGTGACCAGGGGCACTATGGCTACACCTTC.

The chain uses TRBV11-3 and TRBJ2-3, with 8 bases lining up with TRBD2. The CDR3 has 15 residues. The ends lost 4 bases at V and 4 bases at J; junction bases unmatched: 7. Looked up from germline, CDR1 is SGHNT and CDR2 is YENEEA. The chain's CDR3 is CASSSGTRSADTQYF. The DNA for the CDR3 is TGTGCCAGCAGCTCCGGGACTAGGAGCGCAGATACGCAGTATTTT.

On this clone: The junction differs from germline at one of its ends, possibly a read error. V gene TRBV2 combines with J gene TRBJ2-3; no clear D gene. The CDR3 has 9 amino acids. The germline gives CDR1 SNHLY, CDR2 FYNNEI. DNA of the CDR3: TGTGCCAGCAGTGAACTATTTAGATTT. It encodes CASSELFRF.

The rearrangement links TRBV7-6 to TRBJ1-3; the D gene is possibly TRBD1 (5 bases). This CDR3 region has 17 residues. Trimming stripped 1 base from V and 0 bases from J, with 13 bases between. CDR1 is SGHVS, CDR2 FNYEAQ, per germline. The CDR3 reads CASSLESSGFSGNTIYF. CDR3 DNA: TGTGCCAGCAGCTTAGAGTCTTCAGGGTTCTCTGGAAACACCATATATTTT.

This clone has just one count. V is TRBV11-2 and J is TRBJ2-4; tentative D call: TRBD2 (6 bases). CDR1 and CDR2 (germline): SGHAT, FQNNGV. V was clipped by 5 bases and J by 0 bases, with 14 bases between them. This CDR3 contains 16 residues. This chain's CDR3 is CASSQGLLIAKNIQYF. The CDR3 region has the DNA TGTGCCAGCAGCCAAGGACTATTAATAGCCAAAAACATTCAGTACTTC.

The J gene is TRBJ2-5, the V gene TRBV15, with D unclear. Trimming pared 1 base from V and 1 base from J, leaving 10 bases between. The CDR3 runs to 15 residues. Germline V lookup: CDR1 LNHNV, CDR2 YYDKDF (reference sequence). CDR3 in DNA: TGTGCCACCAGCAGAGTCCCAGGCGTCCAAGAGACCCAGTACTTC. The encoded protein is CATSRVPGVQETQYF.